Listed below are T cell receptor beta chains from one sample, sequenced in a study of T cell responses to AZD1222 COVID-19 vaccine. Repertoires were generated with immunoSEQ multiplex PCR, while TCRdb's copy carries only in-frame clones and drops some. The sample has 150,000 to 200,000 clones; about 94% are singletons. Material: peripheral blood, obtained on day 0 of AZD1222 vaccination. The receptor source for this set is an adult in good health. The conserved cysteine and the conserved F or W are not part of the CDR3 here. The size of a clone is reported for some rows only, either as once, few or many, or as a class for expanded clones.

length,J,size,V,CDR3
11,TRBJ1-3,.,TRBV7-9,ASSFQGRNTIY
12,TRBJ1-2,once,TRBV2,ASGTGPLEDGYT
12,TRBJ2-3,.,TRBV27,ASSFWRSTDTQY
11,TRBJ1-5,.,TRBV30,AWKGTGSKPQH
11,TRBJ2-7,.,TRBV2,ASIGGAGYEQY
14,TRBJ2-7,.,TRBV7-8,ASSLGASGGRYEQY
16,TRBJ2-1,.,TRBV4-1,ASSASFPGISSYNEQF
11,TRBJ2-1,.,TRBV15,ATALGSYNEQF
10,TRBJ2-7,.,TRBV12-3/TRBV12-4,ASSRSSDEQY
11,TRBJ1-5,.,TRBV27,ASSLGGMGPQH
12,TRBJ1-2,.,TRBV28,ASSLPGQGGGYT
12,TRBJ2-2,.,TRBV19,ASSIQGPTGELF
11,TRBJ1-3,.,TRBV6-5,ASKLLSGNTIY